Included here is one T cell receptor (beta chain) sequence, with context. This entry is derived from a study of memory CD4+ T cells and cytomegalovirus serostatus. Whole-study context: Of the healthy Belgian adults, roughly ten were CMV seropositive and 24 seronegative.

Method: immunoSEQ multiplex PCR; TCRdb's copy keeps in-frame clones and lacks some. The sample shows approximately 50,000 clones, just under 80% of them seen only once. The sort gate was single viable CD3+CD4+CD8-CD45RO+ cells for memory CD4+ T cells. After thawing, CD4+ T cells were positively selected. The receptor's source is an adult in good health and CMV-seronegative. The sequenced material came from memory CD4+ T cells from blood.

The CDR3 region is CASSYSLWGNEQFF. For the CDR3, the DNA is TGTGCCAGCAGTTACTCTCTATGGGGCAATGAGCAGTTCTTC. The rearrangement joins TRBV6-6 to TRBJ2-1; D remains ambiguous. Germline CDR1 and CDR2: MNHNY and SVGAGI (reference sequence). V dropped 0 bases and J dropped 6 bases, with 9 bases sitting between them. This CDR3 is built from 14 residues.